This T cell receptor (beta chain) derives from a study of OX40 agonist ivuxolimab in advanced cancers. Study-wide background: At 82.7% male, the cohort had a mean age of 60 years, ranging from about 20 to 79.

Data came from immunoSEQ multiplex PCR; TCRdb stores just in-frame clones and leaves some out. The data show some 150,000 clones, with approximately 94% seen just once and 1% held by the top ten. Sampled blood was obtained at baseline, cycle 4 day 1, and cycle 7 day 1. The CDR3 extends over 14 amino acids. Germline V gene sequence: CDR1 MNHEY, CDR2 SMNVEV (reference sequence). The V segment lost 6 bases and the J segment 4 bases; nucleotides outside the gene matches: 5. Study-level results: Researchers report that CD8+ T cells had, on average, more expanded clones than CD4+.

With respect to this clone: What it binds is unknown.

This TCR came from an adult with an advanced solid tumor such as melanoma, head and neck, liver or kidney cancer. The sequencing used CD4+ or CD8+ T cells sorted from blood, collected in a trial of the OX40 agonist ivuxolimab. The J gene is TRBJ1-4, the V gene TRBV27; TRBD1 agrees at 7 bases. CDR3 sequence (DNA): TGTGCCAGCAGGTCCTCAGGGGGTAATGAAAAACTGTTTTTT. Its protein product is CASRSSGGNEKLFF.